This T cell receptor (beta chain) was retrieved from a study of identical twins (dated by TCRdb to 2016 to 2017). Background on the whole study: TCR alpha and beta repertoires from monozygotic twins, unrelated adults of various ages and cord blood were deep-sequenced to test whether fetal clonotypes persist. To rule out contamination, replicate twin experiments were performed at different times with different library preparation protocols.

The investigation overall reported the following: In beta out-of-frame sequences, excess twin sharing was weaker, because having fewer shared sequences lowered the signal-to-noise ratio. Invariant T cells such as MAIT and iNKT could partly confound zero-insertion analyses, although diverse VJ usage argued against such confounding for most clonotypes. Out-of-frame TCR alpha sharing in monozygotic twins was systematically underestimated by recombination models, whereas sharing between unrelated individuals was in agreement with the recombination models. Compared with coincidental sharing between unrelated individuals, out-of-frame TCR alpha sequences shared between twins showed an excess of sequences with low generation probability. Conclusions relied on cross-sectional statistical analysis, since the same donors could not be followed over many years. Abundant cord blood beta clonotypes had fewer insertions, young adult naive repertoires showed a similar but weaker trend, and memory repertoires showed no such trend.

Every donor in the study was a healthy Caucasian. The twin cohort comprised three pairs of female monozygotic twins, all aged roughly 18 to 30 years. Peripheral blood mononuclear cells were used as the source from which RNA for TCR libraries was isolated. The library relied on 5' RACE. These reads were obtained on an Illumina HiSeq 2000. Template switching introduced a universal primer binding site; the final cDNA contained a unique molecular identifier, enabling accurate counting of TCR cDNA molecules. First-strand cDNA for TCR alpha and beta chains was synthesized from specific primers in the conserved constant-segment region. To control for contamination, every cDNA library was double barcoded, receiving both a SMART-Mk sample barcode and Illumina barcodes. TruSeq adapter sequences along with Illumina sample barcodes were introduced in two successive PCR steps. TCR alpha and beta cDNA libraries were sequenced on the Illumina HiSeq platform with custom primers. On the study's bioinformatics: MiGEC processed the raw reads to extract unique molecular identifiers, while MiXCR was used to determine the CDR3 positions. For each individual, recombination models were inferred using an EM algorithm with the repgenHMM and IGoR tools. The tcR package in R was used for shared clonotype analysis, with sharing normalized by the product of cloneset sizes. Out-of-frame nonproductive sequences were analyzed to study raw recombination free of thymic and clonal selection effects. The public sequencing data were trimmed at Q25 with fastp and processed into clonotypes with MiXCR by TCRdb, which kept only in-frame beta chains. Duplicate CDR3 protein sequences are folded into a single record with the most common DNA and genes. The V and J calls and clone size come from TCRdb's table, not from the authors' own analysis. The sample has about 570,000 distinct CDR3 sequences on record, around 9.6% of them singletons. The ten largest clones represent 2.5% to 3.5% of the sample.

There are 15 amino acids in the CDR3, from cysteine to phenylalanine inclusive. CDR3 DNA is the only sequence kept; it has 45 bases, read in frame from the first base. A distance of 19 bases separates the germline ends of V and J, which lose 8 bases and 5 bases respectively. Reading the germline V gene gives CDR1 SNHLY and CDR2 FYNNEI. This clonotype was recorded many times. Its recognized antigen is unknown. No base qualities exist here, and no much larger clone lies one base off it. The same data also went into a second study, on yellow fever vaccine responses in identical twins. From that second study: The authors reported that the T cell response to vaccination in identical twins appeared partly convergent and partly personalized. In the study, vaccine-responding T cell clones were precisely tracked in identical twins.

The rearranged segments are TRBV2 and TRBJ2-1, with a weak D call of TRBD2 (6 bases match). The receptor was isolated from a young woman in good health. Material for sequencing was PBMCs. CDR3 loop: CASARGGVSNNEQFF. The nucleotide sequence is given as TGTGCCAGCGCCCGGGGAGGAGTGTCGAACAATGAGCAGTTCTTC. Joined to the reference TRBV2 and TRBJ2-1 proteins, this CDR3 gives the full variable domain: EPEVTQTPSHQVTQMGQEVILRCVPISNHLYFYWYRQILGQKVEFLVSFYNNEISEKSEIFDDQFSVERPDGSNFTLKIRSTKLEDSAMYFCASARGGVSNNEQFFGPGTRLTVL.